Listed below are T cell receptor beta chains from one sample, sequenced in a study of blood T cell repertoires in COVID-19. The table came from immunoSEQ multiplex PCR; TCRdb's copy has only in-frame clones and leaves some out. The profile shows approximately 110,000 clones, about 80% of them singletons. Sequencing input: peripheral blood. These receptors all stem from a woman in her forties or fifties with acute or convalescent COVID-19. Both conserved end residues are part of each CDR3.

>TRBV30|TRBJ1-1
CAWSRTVNTEAFF
>TRBV7-3|TRBJ2-3
CASSLKGEDTQYF
>TRBV30|TRBJ2-7
CAWSLGQHYEQYF
>TRBV5-5|TRBJ2-1
CASSSTGNEQFF
>TRBV5-4|TRBJ2-3
CASSFLPTDTQYF
>TRBV5-6|TRBJ1-5
CASSLTGERVNQPQHF
>TRBV19|TRBJ1-2
CASSIARGNYGYTF
>TRBV7-8|TRBJ2-2
CASSLGEAGELFF
>TRBV6-4|TRBJ1-1
CATWDRSGGLGTEAFF
>TRBV5-1|TRBJ2-7
CASSWTGTGLYEQYF
>TRBV5-1|TRBJ1-1
CASSTGTVMNTEAFF
>TRBV12-3/TRBV12-4|TRBJ1-3
CASTADRGNTIYF
>TRBV28|TRBJ1-2
CASSLHRYGYTF
>TRBV19|TRBJ1-4
CASSRSEKLFF
>TRBV2|TRBJ2-2
CASSENRGGTGELFF
>TRBV6-5|TRBJ2-1
CASRSSGGSSEQFF
>TRBV27|TRBJ1-3
CASSLSSFPGSGNTIYF
>TRBV7-9|TRBJ2-5
CASSLERVQETQYF
>TRBV10-1|TRBJ1-2
CASSAGQLYGYTF
>TRBV28|TRBJ1-2
CASRAPPSRGPNYGYTF
>TRBV3-1/TRBV3-2|TRBJ2-2
CASSLSWDRGSGELFF
>TRBV2|TRBJ1-1
CASNPRSGFTTEAFF
>TRBV4-2|TRBJ2-2
CASSQDQLQGWVTGELFF
>TRBV5-1|TRBJ1-5
CASSLAGNDNQPQHF
>TRBV5-1|TRBJ1-1
CASSFTGTGDTEAFF
>TRBV21-1|TRBJ1-1
CASSKGDRAPEAFF
>TRBV4-1|TRBJ1-6
CASSQENRHPYNSPLHF
>TRBV6-5|TRBJ1-2
CASRAGGGRGGYTF
>TRBV9|TRBJ2-2
CASSVALGGTGIETGELFF
>TRBV18|TRBJ1-5
CASSPGARSQPQHF
>TRBV21-1|TRBJ2-7
CASSKKRGFITYRPYEQYF
>TRBV18|TRBJ1-2
CASSPQNTGLANYGYTF
>TRBV11-2|TRBJ1-3
CASSPLTGKRDTIYF
>TRBV3-1/TRBV3-2|TRBJ2-1
CAIHRGRVYNEQFF
>TRBV19|TRBJ1-4
CASADRGREKLFF
>TRBV5-1|TRBJ2-3
CASSPSQGDTQYF
>TRBV7-9|TRBJ1-5
CASSTGNQPQHF
>TRBV19|TRBJ2-7
CASSRTGLPYEQYF
>TRBV30|TRBJ2-3
CAWSEGVSTDTQYF
>TRBV21-1|TRBJ2-1
CASRTGQSYNEQFF
>TRBV15|TRBJ1-2
CATSRDKEGAIYGYTF
>TRBV4-1|TRBJ1-2
CASSQEWGQGPRGYTF
>TRBV10-3|TRBJ1-2
CAISEGQKRDGYTF
>TRBV18|TRBJ1-3
CASSQTGLNSGNTIYF
>TRBV6-6|TRBJ1-1
CASSYSGVDTEAFF
>TRBV12-3/TRBV12-4|TRBJ1-2
CASSPRALYGYTF
>TRBV24-1|TRBJ2-3
CATSDYSGGTTDTQYF
>TRBV12-5|TRBJ1-4
CASGPRGPNEKLFF
>TRBV30|TRBJ1-3
CAWSVGLSGNTIYF
>TRBV15|TRBJ1-1
CATSRDNRNTEAFF
>TRBV7-8|TRBJ2-3
CASSTLEVQGTQYF
>TRBV6-6|TRBJ2-5
CASSYSRQETQYF
>TRBV15|TRBJ2-3
CATSRDSGGADTQYF
>TRBV5-1|TRBJ1-3
CASSLAGSVSGNTIYF
>TRBV2|TRBJ1-1
CASRNDRNTEAFF
>TRBV2|TRBJ1-4
CASNRDFGEKLFF
>TRBV6-5|TRBJ2-4
CASSYAGLAKNIQYF
>TRBV5-1|TRBJ2-1
CASSFSGSGVGEQFF
>TRBV18|TRBJ1-1
CASSPAGPDTEAFF